One T cell receptor (beta chain) is described in this entry. Its antigen is not identified. V lost 2 bases and J 2 bases, leaving 11 bases between the germline ends. Germline V gene sequence: CDR1 SGHRS, CDR2 YFSETQ. There are 14 residues in the CDR3. MiXCR was run by TCRdb on the 5' RACE reads, yielding one entry per CDR3 protein. This sample has roughly 69,000 distinct CDR3 sequences, with roughly a tenth found just once. The data derive from a study of early T cells in non-severe SARS-CoV-2 infection. Whole-study results and caveats: The VDJdb matching leaned toward anti-spike CD8 responses and overlooked private and CD4 specificities.

The V call is TRBV5-1, the J call TRBJ2-7; D might be TRBD1 (5 bases). The clonotype comes from an adult who was a healthcare worker with PCR-confirmed SARS-CoV-2 infection or an uninfected control (not recorded which). Sequencing was performed on whole blood. CDR3: CASSFETETYEQYF. As DNA, the CDR3 is TGCGCCAGCAGCTTTGAGACAGAAACCTACGAGCAGTACTTC.